Given below is one T cell receptor (beta chain) in context. The sample holds one count of this clone. The antigen this receptor binds is unknown. Within one base of it there is no much larger clone, and no base qualities were kept. At one collaborating source in Seattle, patients were enrolled during active infection and were followed longitudinally through the course of disease. Each collaborating institution followed its own protocols to collect whole blood in K2EDTA tubes. For TCRbeta analysis, collaborators shipped samples as frozen whole blood, isolated PBMCs, or DNA extracted from either of those sample types. The immunoSEQ Assay, a bias-controlled multiplex PCR, was used to amplify TCRbeta CDR3 regions from genomic DNA. Turning to the authors' computational methods: Nucleated cell counts per sample were estimated from amplification of reference gene primers within the assay. To quantify the absolute abundance of each unique TCRbeta CDR3 rearrangement, sequence reads were collapsed and filtered. For each sample, productive Simpson clonality was calculated as the square root of Simpson's diversity index over productive rearrangements. In its TCRdb copy, this immuneACCESS table keeps in-frame sequences only and misses some clones. Where compared with another copy, unresolved V genes explain less than half of these, and the others have no known cause. The V and J calls and the clone size are those of that table, but D and trimming were determined from the DNA. The sample table shows some 300,000 clones, and about nine tenths are seen once. The biggest ten clones account for less than 2% of the sample.

The CDR3 spans 14 residues, from the cysteine through the phenylalanine. Only CDR3 DNA is held: 42 bases, read in frame from base 1. The germline V gene (reference sequence) sets CDR1 to GTSNPN and CDR2 to SVGIG. Trimming takes 5 bases off V and 5 bases off J; junction bases not matched to a gene: 11. This entry is derived from a study of blood T cell repertoires in COVID-19 (dated by TCRdb to 2018 to 2020). As for the study more broadly: The collaborator samples originated in the United States, Italy and Spain and spanned the acute and convalescent phases of COVID-19. A freely available public database, intended as a resource for researchers studying the immune response to SARS-CoV-2, is where the repertoires were released. Where available, HLA class I and class II types were obtained from metadata supplied by the sample provider rather than from assay-based typing. The sample metadata nearly always contained a de-identified subject ID, COVID-19 status, age in years and sex. The material from the prospective study consisted of cDNA or gDNA derived from T cells, B-cell-depleted T cells, or PBMCs. Samples came from the ongoing ImmuneRACE study (first 160 participants) plus 1,254 subjects from 6 global collaborators. The dataset comprised deeply sampled blood TCRbeta repertoires from subjects exposed to, actively infected with, or recovered from COVID-19. General conclusions and limits of the study: How much clinical and demographic metadata was included differed by source and by participant, and the metadata was provided uncurated.

The receptor's source is a woman under 40 with COVID-19, enrolled during active disease. Sequenced input: peripheral blood. Rearrangement joined TRBV30 to TRBJ1-2, with 7 bases in between that match TRBD1. The CDR3: CAWGGRQGPYGYTF. In nucleotides, the sequence is TGTGCCTGGGGGGGGAGACAGGGCCCATATGGCTACACCTTC.